Below, one T cell receptor beta chain is given with its context. No antigen is known for it. This sample stems from a study of cytomegalovirus exposure and HLA in healthy donors. In the study overall: As released early, the data held some 85 million unique TCRs from HLA-typed donors. Broader study findings: When presence/absence was analysed, sequencing depth was taken to be roughly uniform across donors. In the analysis, some V segments, TRBV6-2 and TRBV6-3 included, were excluded as indistinguishable.

With V trimmed by 5 bases and J by 4 bases, 6 bases remained unmatched. There are 14 residues in the CDR3. CDR1 MNHEY and CDR2 SVGAGI come from the germline V gene. The study ran its PCR with 60 Vbeta and 13 Jbeta primers. Repertoires were generated with immunoSEQ multiplex PCR, while TCRdb's copy carries only in-frame clones and drops some. In the table there are approximately 150,000 clones, roughly 80% of which are singletons. The V gene is TRBV6-5, the J gene TRBJ2-3, with 7 positions matching TRBD2. This clonotype was sampled from a woman in her thirties in good health and CMV-seronegative. Sequenced material: PBMCs. The CDR3 DNA reads TGTGCCAGCAGTACCGGACTAGTTGCAGATACGCAGTATTTT. This codes for CASSTGLVADTQYF.